This TCR beta chain emerged from a study of blood T cell repertoires in COVID-19. The table came from immunoSEQ multiplex PCR; TCRdb's copy has only in-frame clones and leaves some out. The sample includes around 260,000 clones, around 86% seen only once; the top ten take about 14%. This CDR3 region has 14 residues. Trimming removed 7 bases from V and 2 bases from J, with 13 bases in between. CDR1 and CDR2 (germline): SGHAT, FQNNGV. The specimen was peripheral blood. The TCR comes from a human donor in a cohort sampled during active COVID-19. V usage is TRBV11-2 and J usage is TRBJ2-3; tentatively, D is TRBD2 (6 bases). CDR3 in amino acids: CASTPGGITDTQYF. CDR3 nucleotide sequence: TGTGCCAGCACCCCTGGGGGGATCACAGATACGCAGTATTTT.